This is a list of T cell receptor beta chains from one sample in a study of T cell repertoires in cytomegalovirus infection. MiXCR was run by TCRdb on the reads, yielding one entry per CDR3 protein. The table has hundreds of thousands of distinct CDR3 sequences, roughly 15% seen once. Source material: PBMCs. The receptors come from a human donor in good health (CMV status not recorded). Some clones in this sample may be carry-over from other donors' samples. CDR3s include the opening cysteine and the closing phenylalanine or tryptophan. The order of the fields is clone size, D gene, J gene, V gene, CDR3 DNA, CDR3 protein. D genes are given only for firm matches. Clone size is shown for a subset of rows, as once, few, many or a class of expanded clone.

clone_size: -
d_call: -
j_call: TRBJ1-2
v_call: TRBV28
cdr3_nt: TGTGCCAGCAGTTTCCCCCAGGGTTCCCAAAACTATGGCTACACCTTC
cdr3_aa: CASSFPQGSQNYGYTF

clone_size: -
d_call: TRBD2
j_call: TRBJ2-1
v_call: TRBV20-1
cdr3_nt: TGCAGTGCTAGGCGGGGGGCCTACAATGAGCAGTTCTTC
cdr3_aa: CSARRGAYNEQFF

clone_size: -
d_call: -
j_call: TRBJ2-6
v_call: TRBV28
cdr3_nt: TGTGCCAGCAACCCTCTTACCGCCGGGGCCAACGTCCTGACTTTC
cdr3_aa: CASNPLTAGANVLTF

clone_size: -
d_call: -
j_call: TRBJ1-6
v_call: TRBV5-4
cdr3_nt: TGTGCCAGCAGGTACAGGGATAATTCACCCCTCCACTTT
cdr3_aa: CASRYRDNSPLHF

clone_size: -
d_call: -
j_call: TRBJ1-2
v_call: TRBV4-3
cdr3_nt: TGCGCCAGCAGCCAAGATCTAAACAGCTATGGCTACACCTTC
cdr3_aa: CASSQDLNSYGYTF

clone_size: many
d_call: -
j_call: TRBJ2-2
v_call: TRBV7-3
cdr3_nt: TGTGCCAGCAGCTTAAGCCACCCCGGGGAGCTGTTTTTT
cdr3_aa: CASSLSHPGELFF

clone_size: many
d_call: -
j_call: TRBJ2-7
v_call: TRBV7-2
cdr3_nt: TGTGCCAGCAGCCCTAGCGATGGCCCCTACGAGCAGTACTTC
cdr3_aa: CASSPSDGPYEQYF

clone_size: once
d_call: -
j_call: TRBJ2-1
v_call: TRBV19
cdr3_nt: TGTGCCAGTAGTGTAGCAGCGATCTACAATGAGCAGTTCTTC
cdr3_aa: CASSVAAIYNEQFF

clone_size: -
d_call: -
j_call: TRBJ2-1
v_call: TRBV4-2
cdr3_nt: TGTGCCAGCAGCCAAGGGAGCGGCAGGGGTTCTGGGAATGAGCAGTTCTTC
cdr3_aa: CASSQGSGRGSGNEQFF

clone_size: few
d_call: -
j_call: TRBJ2-2
v_call: TRBV5-1
cdr3_nt: TGCGCCAGCAGCTTGGATGGCAGTGCTTGGGGGGAGCTGTTTTTT
cdr3_aa: CASSLDGSAWGELFF

clone_size: few
d_call: TRBD2
j_call: TRBJ2-5
v_call: TRBV20-1
cdr3_nt: TGCAGTGCTAGAACCCGGACTAGTTATGGAGAGACCCAGTACTTC
cdr3_aa: CSARTRTSYGETQYF

clone_size: few
d_call: -
j_call: TRBJ1-2
v_call: TRBV7-9
cdr3_nt: TGTGCCAGCACTCCAACAGGGAGGGACTATGGCTACACCTTC
cdr3_aa: CASTPTGRDYGYTF

clone_size: many
d_call: -
j_call: TRBJ2-2
v_call: TRBV7-6
cdr3_nt: TGTGCCAGCAGCCTGTCCGGGGAGCTGTTTTTT
cdr3_aa: CASSLSGELFF

clone_size: many
d_call: -
j_call: TRBJ1-5
v_call: TRBV7-8
cdr3_nt: TGTGCCAGCAGCCCAACCAGGGGTTTTGGCAGCAATCAGCCCCAGCATTTT
cdr3_aa: CASSPTRGFGSNQPQHF

clone_size: few
d_call: -
j_call: TRBJ1-4
v_call: TRBV2
cdr3_nt: TGTGCCAGCAGTGGATCAAGAGTGTGGTTTTTT
cdr3_aa: CASSGSRVWFF

clone_size: -
d_call: -
j_call: TRBJ1-1
v_call: TRBV28
cdr3_nt: TGTGCCACCTACACCGTGGAAGCTTTCTTT
cdr3_aa: CATYTVEAFF

clone_size: many
d_call: -
j_call: TRBJ1-2
v_call: TRBV28
cdr3_nt: TGTGCCAGCAATCGGCAAATAAGGGACTATGGCTACACCTTC
cdr3_aa: CASNRQIRDYGYTF

clone_size: few
d_call: TRBD1
j_call: TRBJ2-7
v_call: TRBV20-1
cdr3_nt: TGCAGTGCTAGAACCGGGACAGGGGTTTTAGTGCAGTACTTC
cdr3_aa: CSARTGTGVLVQYF

clone_size: -
d_call: -
j_call: TRBJ1-5
v_call: TRBV19
cdr3_nt: TGTGCCAGTAGAAGGCAGGGAAGGTCCTCTAGTCAGCCCCAGCATTTT
cdr3_aa: CASRRQGRSSSQPQHF

clone_size: -
d_call: -
j_call: TRBJ2-3
v_call: TRBV5-3
cdr3_nt: TGTGCCAGCAGCTTAACACGGGACACAGATACGCAGTATTTT
cdr3_aa: CASSLTRDTDTQYF

clone_size: -
d_call: -
j_call: TRBJ2-7
v_call: TRBV19
cdr3_nt: TGTGCCAGTAGTCAGGGAGGCTACGAGCAGTACTTC
cdr3_aa: CASSQGGYEQYF

clone_size: -
d_call: TRBD1
j_call: TRBJ2-1
v_call: TRBV20-1
cdr3_nt: TGCAGTGCTAGAGATTCGGTTGGGACAGTCTCCAATGAGCAGTTCTTC
cdr3_aa: CSARDSVGTVSNEQFF

clone_size: many
d_call: -
j_call: TRBJ1-2
v_call: TRBV7-9
cdr3_nt: TGTGCCAGCAGCTTAGCGGATGCCAGGCTAACCTATGGCTACACCTTC
cdr3_aa: CASSLADARLTYGYTF

clone_size: many
d_call: -
j_call: TRBJ1-5
v_call: TRBV9
cdr3_nt: TGTGCCAGCAGCCCACTTTCGAGCAATCAGCCCCAGCATTTT
cdr3_aa: CASSPLSSNQPQHF

clone_size: many
d_call: -
j_call: TRBJ1-1
v_call: TRBV5-5
cdr3_nt: TGTGCCAGCAGCTTGGGGGTCGAGGTCGACGCTTTCTTT
cdr3_aa: CASSLGVEVDAFF

clone_size: few
d_call: -
j_call: TRBJ1-1
v_call: TRBV12-3/TRBV12-4
cdr3_nt: TGTGCCAGCAGAGTGGGGGCGCACACTGAAGCTTTCTTT
cdr3_aa: CASRVGAHTEAFF

clone_size: few
d_call: TRBD1
j_call: TRBJ2-1
v_call: TRBV5-6
cdr3_nt: TGTGCCAGCAGCTGGGGACAGCCTGGGGATGAGCAGTTCTTC
cdr3_aa: CASSWGQPGDEQFF

clone_size: few
d_call: -
j_call: TRBJ2-5
v_call: TRBV24-1
cdr3_nt: TGTGCCACCAGTGACCGGACGGGGGTAGCGGAGACCCAGTACTTC
cdr3_aa: CATSDRTGVAETQYF

clone_size: many
d_call: TRBD1
j_call: TRBJ2-5
v_call: TRBV12-3/TRBV12-4
cdr3_nt: TGTGCCAGCAGCCAGGGGGCCGGAGGCCAGTACTTC
cdr3_aa: CASSQGAGGQYF

clone_size: few
d_call: -
j_call: TRBJ1-4
v_call: TRBV4-2
cdr3_nt: TGTGCCAGCAGCCAATCCAGGGATATGAACCCCTGGGAAAATGAAAAACTGTTTTTT
cdr3_aa: CASSQSRDMNPWENEKLFF

clone_size: -
d_call: -
j_call: TRBJ2-7
v_call: TRBV12-3/TRBV12-4
cdr3_nt: TGTGCCAGCAGTTTTCCAGGGAACGAGCAGTACTTC
cdr3_aa: CASSFPGNEQYF

clone_size: few
d_call: TRBD1
j_call: TRBJ1-6
v_call: TRBV19
cdr3_nt: TGTGCCAGTAATCGGGCGCACAGGGGTCTTGTGGACCCCCGGAATTCACCCCTCCACTTT
cdr3_aa: CASNRAHRGLVDPRNSPLHF

clone_size: many
d_call: -
j_call: TRBJ1-1
v_call: TRBV6-2/TRBV6-3
cdr3_nt: TGTGCCAGCAAAGGGGCGCCGGGCACTGAAGCTTTCTTT
cdr3_aa: CASKGAPGTEAFF

clone_size: few
d_call: -
j_call: TRBJ1-2
v_call: TRBV20-1
cdr3_nt: TGCGGCTCGGAGGTTACTAACTATGGCTACACCTTC
cdr3_aa: CGSEVTNYGYTF

clone_size: -
d_call: -
j_call: TRBJ2-1
v_call: TRBV9
cdr3_nt: TGTGCCAGCAGCACCCGCGGGATCCCCTCCTACAATGAGCAGTTCTTC
cdr3_aa: CASSTRGIPSYNEQFF

clone_size: -
d_call: TRBD1
j_call: TRBJ2-7
v_call: TRBV6-6
cdr3_nt: TGTGCCAGCACTGTACGAGGGACAGGGGCTGGCGAGCAGTACTTC
cdr3_aa: CASTVRGTGAGEQYF

clone_size: many
d_call: TRBD1
j_call: TRBJ1-3
v_call: TRBV7-4
cdr3_nt: TGTGCCAGCAGCCCGGACAGGGTATTCGGAAACACCATATATTTT
cdr3_aa: CASSPDRVFGNTIYF

clone_size: -
d_call: -
j_call: TRBJ2-3
v_call: TRBV12-3/TRBV12-4
cdr3_nt: TGTGCCAGCAGTTTGACTGCCGGGGAATACGATACGCAGTATTTT
cdr3_aa: CASSLTAGEYDTQYF

clone_size: -
d_call: -
j_call: TRBJ2-7
v_call: TRBV10-3
cdr3_nt: TGTGCCATCAGTCCCAGGGCCCCGTACGAGCAGTACTTC
cdr3_aa: CAISPRAPYEQYF

clone_size: many
d_call: -
j_call: TRBJ2-3
v_call: TRBV6-2/TRBV6-3
cdr3_nt: TGTGCCAGCAGAGCCGTCGTTGAGACAGATACGCAGTATTTT
cdr3_aa: CASRAVVETDTQYF

clone_size: many
d_call: -
j_call: TRBJ2-2
v_call: TRBV7-2
cdr3_nt: TGTGCCAGCAGCCCGCTGGGGCAGGGATACACCGGGGAGCTGTTTTTT
cdr3_aa: CASSPLGQGYTGELFF

clone_size: few
d_call: -
j_call: TRBJ2-1
v_call: TRBV7-9
cdr3_nt: TGTGCCAGCAGCTTCTCAGAAAACAATGAGCAGTTCTTC
cdr3_aa: CASSFSENNEQFF

clone_size: -
d_call: -
j_call: TRBJ2-1
v_call: TRBV18
cdr3_nt: TGTGCCAGCTCACGCTCCGACAGGAGCCTCTCCTACAATGAGCAGTTCTTC
cdr3_aa: CASSRSDRSLSYNEQFF

clone_size: -
d_call: -
j_call: TRBJ2-7
v_call: TRBV19
cdr3_nt: TGTGCCAGTAGTTTCGACCGGGACTTAGGGCTCTACGAGCAGTACTTC
cdr3_aa: CASSFDRDLGLYEQYF

clone_size: -
d_call: -
j_call: TRBJ1-2
v_call: TRBV12-5
cdr3_nt: TGTGCTAGTGGCCTACCGACAGGATTGGAGGGGGGCTACACCTTC
cdr3_aa: CASGLPTGLEGGYTF

clone_size: -
d_call: TRBD2
j_call: TRBJ2-3
v_call: TRBV12-3/TRBV12-4
cdr3_nt: TGTGCCAGCAGGGGGGGACTAGCACGAGATACGCAGTATTTT
cdr3_aa: CASRGGLARDTQYF

clone_size: -
d_call: TRBD2
j_call: TRBJ2-1
v_call: TRBV20-1
cdr3_nt: TGCAGTGCTGTTGTTGGCGGGGGGGCGGCGGGGAATGAGCAGTTCTTC
cdr3_aa: CSAVVGGGAAGNEQFF

clone_size: -
d_call: -
j_call: TRBJ2-3
v_call: TRBV5-6
cdr3_nt: TGTGCCAGCAGCACGCTGGGCAGCGCTAGCACAGATACGCAGTATTTT
cdr3_aa: CASSTLGSASTDTQYF

clone_size: -
d_call: -
j_call: TRBJ1-2
v_call: TRBV20-1
cdr3_nt: TGCAGTGCTAGCAGGGAGTCTAACTATGGCTACACCTTC
cdr3_aa: CSASRESNYGYTF

clone_size: many
d_call: -
j_call: TRBJ1-3
v_call: TRBV7-6
cdr3_nt: TGTGCCAGCAGCCCCGGGACCTCTGGAAACACCATATATTTT
cdr3_aa: CASSPGTSGNTIYF

clone_size: few
d_call: -
j_call: TRBJ1-1
v_call: TRBV4-1
cdr3_nt: TGCGCCAGCAGCCCCCAGGGAGGGCCGAACACTGAAGCTTTCTTT
cdr3_aa: CASSPQGGPNTEAFF

clone_size: few
d_call: TRBD1
j_call: TRBJ2-7
v_call: TRBV10-3
cdr3_nt: TGTGCCATCAGTGAGGGCCGGACAGGGGGCCGGAACGAGCAGTACTTC
cdr3_aa: CAISEGRTGGRNEQYF

clone_size: -
d_call: -
j_call: TRBJ1-2
v_call: TRBV20-1
cdr3_nt: TGCAGTGCTAGACCCAACCCGCCGAACTATGGCTACACCTTC
cdr3_aa: CSARPNPPNYGYTF